Listed here are 21 T cell receptor beta chains from one sample, sequenced in a study of identifying expanded T cells in peripheral blood (dated by TCRdb to between 2018 and 2020). The receptor library was made with the immunoSEQ multiplex PCR assay. As stored in TCRdb, this immuneACCESS dataset retains in-frame rearrangements with V and J assigned. A fraction of the clones does not appear; measured against another copy, unresolved V genes explain less than half of the discrepancy, and the remainder lacks a known reason. Recorded for this sample are some 93,000 clones; approximately 88% of them occurred a single time. 4.5% to 7% of the sample is in the top ten clones. The sample taken for sequencing was blood. Source of these receptors: a person aged 18-70 years in good health.

The chain recombines TRBV4-1 with TRBJ2-7; possibly TRBD1 or TRBD2 for D (6 bases each). The germline V and J ends were trimmed by 4 bases and 1 base, with 20 bases remaining between them. The CDR3 loop spans 17 amino acids. Germline V lookup: CDR1 MGHRA, CDR2 YSYEKL. As DNA, the CDR3 is TGCGCCAGCAGCCCCCCCGGAGGACAGCGGGCTTCCTACGAGCAGTACTTC. Encoded protein: CASSPPGGQRASYEQYF.

The chain carries TRBV11-3 and TRBJ2-1, with TRBD1 identical over 8 bases. The ends lost 5 bases at V and 3 bases at J; junction bases unmatched: 6. CDR1 and CDR2 from the germline V gene are SGHNT and YENEEA. The CDR3 spans 15 residues. CDR3 amino acids: CASSLSTGGYNEQFF. The CDR3, as DNA: TGTGCCAGCAGCCTGAGTACAGGGGGCTACAATGAGCAGTTCTTC.

The rearrangement links TRBV5-1 to TRBJ2-7; 9 nucleotides align to TRBD1. The CDR3 contains 16 residues. Germline V gives CDR1 SGHRS, CDR2 YFSETQ. Trimming cost V 4 bases and J 0 bases; bases outside gene matches: 8. The CDR3 protein is CASSVSGTGSSYEQYF. The CDR3 DNA sequence: TGCGCCAGCAGCGTATCCGGGACAGGGAGCTCCTACGAGCAGTACTTC. Drawing the rest from reference TRBV5-1 and TRBJ2-7, the complete variable domain is KAGVTQTPRYLIKTRGQQVTLSCSPISGHRSVSWYQQTPGQGLQFLFEYFSETQRNKGNFPGRFSGRQFSNSRSEMNVSTLELGDSALYLCASSVSGTGSSYEQYFGPGTRLTVT.

V is TRBV7-9 and J is TRBJ1-5, with TRBD1 matching over 10 bases. The germline V gene encodes CDR1 SEHNR and CDR2 FQNEAQ (reference sequence). This CDR3 spans 16 amino acids. V lost 3 bases and J lost 3; bases outside the gene matches: 5. The CDR3 reads CASSLATGGVNQPQHF. In DNA form, the CDR3 reads TGTGCCAGCAGCTTGGCGACAGGGGGCGTCAATCAGCCCCAGCATTTT.

This clone has only a few counts. V is TRBV27 and J is TRBJ1-1; D is uncertain. Between the trimmed V and J ends, which lost 2 bases and 4 bases, there was a span of 8 bases. The CDR3 totals 13 residues. Germline assignment: CDR1 MNHEY and CDR2 SMNVEV (reference sequence). The CDR3 reads CASSLNGFTEAFF. The CDR3 nucleotides read TGTGCCAGCAGTTTAAATGGGTTCACTGAAGCTTTCTTT.

This rearrangement joins TRBV28 to TRBJ2-7; D not certain. Germline values: CDR1 MDHEN, CDR2 SYDVKM. This CDR3 is built from 11 residues. Trimming took off 5 bases at V and 6 bases at J, with 8 bases between the two ends. CDR3 region: CASSLQVEQYF. The DNA of the CDR3 is TGTGCCAGCAGTCTCCAGGTCGAGCAGTACTTC.

The chain joins TRBV7-2 to TRBJ1-4; tentatively, D is TRBD1 (5 bases). This CDR3 spans 13 amino acids. Germline V gene data show CDR1 as SGHTA and CDR2 as FQGNSA. V was trimmed by 4 bases and J by 5 bases, leaving 8 bases between them. Written as DNA, the CDR3 is TGTGCCAGCAGCTCGGGACGGAATGAAAAACTGTTTTTT. Translation: CASSSGRNEKLFF.

This clone was counted a few times. The V gene is TRBV30, the J gene TRBJ1-2; a possible D gene is TRBD1 (5 bases). V was clipped by 0 bases and J by 7 bases, with 12 bases between them. Germline V gives CDR1 GTSNPN, CDR2 SVGIG (reference sequence). This CDR3 region has 13 residues. CDR3 DNA: TGTGCCTGGAGTGTACTAAGGGGCTTTGGCTACACCTTC. This sequence encodes CAWSVLRGFGYTF. Combining the CDR3 with reference TRBV30 and TRBJ1-2 gives the whole variable domain SQTIHQWPATLVQPVGSPLSLECTVEGTSNPNLYWYRQAAGRGLQLLFYSVGIGQISSEVPQNLSASRPQDRQFILSSKKLLLSDSGFYLCAWSVLRGFGYTFGSGTRLTVV.

The CDR3 loop reads CASSYVGASNYGYTF. The DNA of the CDR3 is TGTGCCAGCAGTTACGTGGGGGCCTCTAACTATGGCTACACCTTC. The chain joins TRBV6-6 to TRBJ1-2; possibly TRBD1 for D (6 bases). V lost 2 bases, J lost 0 bases, and 10 bases lay in between. Germline lookup yields CDR1 MNHNY and CDR2 SVGAGI (reference sequence). The CDR3 contains 15 residues.

This clone was seen once. V gene TRBV7-9 combines with J gene TRBJ1-2; 7 nucleotides align to TRBD1. V shed 3 bases and J 6 bases; nucleotides not matched to a gene: 10. Germline assignment: CDR1 SEHNR and CDR2 FQNEAQ (reference sequence). The CDR3 is 15 amino acids. This CDR3 reads CASSFSDRKPNGYTF. For the CDR3, the DNA is TGTGCCAGCAGCTTCTCGGACAGGAAACCGAATGGCTACACCTTC. The full variable domain, its missing parts supplied by reference TRBV7-9 and TRBJ1-2, is DTGVSQNPRHKITKRGQNVTFRCDPISEHNRLYWYRQTLGQGPEFLTYFQNEAQLEKSRLLSDRFSAERPKGSFSTLEIQRTEQGDSAMYLCASSFSDRKPNGYTFGSGTRLTVV.

J is TRBJ1-1 and V is TRBV5-1, with 9 bases fitting TRBD1. CDR1 is SGHRS, CDR2 YFSETQ, per germline. The V and J ends lost 3 bases and 4 bases, in that order; junction bases with no gene match: 13. The CDR3 is 17 amino acids. CDR3 sequence (DNA): TGCGCCAGCAGCTCAAGAATATTTCGGACAGGGGCCACTGAAGCTTTCTTT. It codes for CASSSRIFRTGATEAFF.

The chain carries TRBV7-9 and TRBJ1-2, with 7 bases that match TRBD1. Germline values: CDR1 SEHNR, CDR2 FQNEAQ (reference sequence). After removal of 4 bases from V and 6 bases from J, the junction contained 14 bases not matched to a gene. The CDR3 runs to 16 residues. Written as DNA, the CDR3 is TGTGCCAGCAGCTCCACCACAGGGGACGTTTTGAATGGCTACACCTTC. This translates into CASSSTTGDVLNGYTF.

This clone was counted a single time. V and J are TRBV14 and TRBJ1-2, with TRBD1 matching over 7 bases. The CDR3 runs 14 residues. Losses at the gene ends were 4 bases for V and 2 bases for J; bases not matched to a gene: 4. CDR1 is SGHDN, CDR2 FVKESK, per germline. CDR3 region: CASSLAGGNYGYTF. The CDR3 region has the DNA TGTGCCAGCAGCCTCGCAGGGGGAAACTATGGCTACACCTTC. Together with reference TRBV14 and TRBJ1-2, the CDR3 gives the full variable domain: EAGVTQFPSHSVIEKGQTVTLRCDPISGHDNLYWYRRVMGKEIKFLLHFVKESKQDESGMPNNRFLAERTGGTYSTLKVQPAELEDSGVYFCASSLAGGNYGYTFGSGTRLTVV.

J is TRBJ2-6 and V is TRBV15; 10 bases line up with TRBD1. Germline V gives CDR1 LNHNV, CDR2 YYDKDF (reference sequence). V lost 9 bases, J lost 0 bases, and 8 bases stayed unmatched. The CDR3 extends over 17 amino acids. The CDR3 spells CATFPGTGDSGANVLTF. The CDR3 DNA is TGTGCCACTTTTCCCGGGACAGGGGACTCTGGGGCCAACGTCCTGACTTTC.

This clone was seen once. Here the CDR3 reads CASSYLQGTGAQPNGYTF. The CDR3 DNA reads TGTGCCAGTAGTTACCTCCAGGGGACAGGGGCCCAGCCCAACGGCTACACCTTC. The rearrangement joins TRBV19 to TRBJ1-2; TRBD1 agrees at 10 bases. CDR3 length: 18 residues. Germline V gene sequence: CDR1 LNHDA, CDR2 SQIVND (reference sequence). After removal of 5 bases from V and 8 bases from J, the junction contained 20 bases not matched to a gene.

This chain links TRBV4-1 with TRBJ2-1; D remains unclear. The germline V gene has CDR1 MGHRA and CDR2 YSYEKL. This CDR3 is 16 amino acids long. Deletions cut 1 base from V and 0 bases from J, with 10 bases between. The DNA for the CDR3 is TGCGCCAGCAGCCAAGCCCGTACCCACTCCTACAATGAGCAGTTCTTC. Residues: CASSQARTHSYNEQFF.

CDR3 nucleotides: TGTGCCAGCAGATCATGGGGGGGCGACTACGAGCAGTACTTC. Its translation: CASRSWGGDYEQYF. The chain uses TRBV6-5 and TRBJ2-7; D is perhaps TRBD2 (7 bases). The CDR3 covers 14 residues. Trimming removed 6 bases from V and 3 bases from J, with 15 bases in between. Germline-derived CDR1 and CDR2 are MNHEY and SVGAGI.

The CDR3 protein is CASSLGGGTGANVLTF. CDR3 in DNA: TGCGCCAGCAGCTTGGGGGGAGGCACTGGGGCCAACGTCCTGACTTTC. This rearrangement joins TRBV5-1 to TRBJ2-6; tentatively, D is TRBD2 (6 bases). Germline V lookup: CDR1 SGHRS, CDR2 YFSETQ. Trimming took 0 bases from V and 2 from J, leaving 9 bases between them. The CDR3 runs 16 residues.

The chain uses TRBV2 and TRBJ2-3; no clear D. Germline V gene lookup returns CDR1 SNHLY and CDR2 FYNNEI. The CDR3 is 16 amino acids. Between the trimmed V and J ends, which lost 5 bases and 2 bases, there was a span of 17 bases. As DNA, the CDR3 is TGTGCCAGCAGTCCTCCCAGGATTTTATCCACAGATACGCAGTATTTT. Translating gives CASSPPRILSTDTQYF.

The chain links TRBV10-1 to TRBJ1-3; the D gene is possibly TRBD1 (5 bases). Trimming removed 9 bases at V and 1 base at J, with 10 bases between. Germline loops: CDR1 WNHNN, CDR2 SYGVQD (reference sequence). The CDR3 is 13 residues long. The CDR3 sequence is CARAGFSGNTIYF. The DNA for the CDR3 is TGCGCCAGGGCAGGGTTTTCTGGAAACACCATATATTTT.

The chain combines TRBV10-3 with TRBJ2-3; the match to TRBD2 covers 9 bases. CDR1 is ENHRY and CDR2 is SYGVKD in the germline V gene. This CDR3 spans 17 amino acids. V shed 2 bases and J 5 bases; nucleotides not matched to a gene: 11. CDR3 amino acids: CAISEGAGGPERDTQYF. In DNA, the CDR3 is TGTGCCATCAGTGAGGGGGCGGGAGGGCCCGAGAGAGATACGCAGTATTTT.